The 15 T cell receptor beta chains listed next were all sequenced from one sample in a study of T cells after somatic rescue of genetic block. Method: immunoSEQ multiplex PCR; TCRdb's copy keeps in-frame clones and lacks some. The table lists about 70,000 clones, about 92% of them singletons, with around 2.8% in the top ten. The source material was peripheral blood mononuclear cells (PBMCs). Receptors originate from a man in his forties.

V and J are TRBV28 and TRBJ2-5, with 8 bases aligning to TRBD2. Germline lookup yields CDR1 MDHEN and CDR2 SYDVKM. Unmatched junction bases numbered 2, after V lost 4 bases and J lost 1 base. CDR3 size: 14 residues. The CDR3 loop is CASSSGGAQETQYF. For the CDR3, the DNA is TGTGCCAGCAGTTCGGGAGGGGCCCAAGAGACCCAGTACTTC.

The rearrangement links TRBV28 to TRBJ1-5; D unresolved. This CDR3 comprises 13 residues. V was cut by 6 bases and J by 5 bases, with 11 bases left in between. Looked up from germline, CDR1 is MDHEN and CDR2 is SYDVKM. The DNA of the CDR3 is TGTGCCAGCAGAGCCACAGCCCATCAGCCCCAGCATTTT. It translates to CASRATAHQPQHF.

The gene calls are TRBV7-9 and TRBJ2-1; unclear D gene. The CDR3 covers 14 residues. V lost 5 bases, J lost 9 bases, and 17 bases lay in between. Germline V CDR1 and CDR2: SEHNR, FQNEAQ (reference sequence). CDR3 residues: CASSETSGDSEQFF. In nucleotides, the CDR3 is TGTGCCAGCAGCGAGACCTCGGGCGATTCTGAGCAGTTCTTC. The full variable domain, with the rest looked up from reference TRBV7-9 and TRBJ2-1, is DTGVSQNPRHKITKRGQNVTFRCDPISEHNRLYWYRQTLGQGPEFLTYFQNEAQLEKSRLLSDRFSAERPKGSFSTLEIQRTEQGDSAMYLCASSETSGDSEQFFGPGTRLTVL.

The gene calls are TRBV6-1 and TRBJ2-2, with a tentative D call TRBD2 (7 bases). This CDR3 region has 14 residues. Germline values: CDR1 MNHNS, CDR2 SASEGT. The V gene lost 7 bases and the J gene lost 6 bases, with 15 bases spanning the gap. The CDR3 DNA sequence: TGTGCCAGCAAACCAGGGAGGGGGTCCGGGGAGCTGTTTTTT. Protein product: CASKPGRGSGELFF.

The sample holds one count of this clone. This chain connects TRBV27 to TRBJ2-1; D not resolved. Trimming removed 1 base from V and 2 bases from J, with 9 bases in between. The CDR3 runs to 15 residues. CDR1 and CDR2 from the germline V gene are MNHEY and SMNVEV (reference sequence). CDR3 DNA: TGTGCCAGCAGTTTATTAAGCCTAGCCTACAATGAGCAGTTCTTC. Residues: CASSLLSLAYNEQFF.

The rearrangement joins TRBV4-3 to TRBJ2-3; no firm D call. The ends were cut back, 3 bases at V and 3 bases at J, with 7 bases in the middle. The length of the CDR3 is 13 residues. Germline CDR1 reads LGHNA; CDR2 reads YSLEER. The CDR3: CASSHSPTDTQYF. The CDR3 nucleotides read TGCGCCAGCAGCCACAGCCCTACAGATACGCAGTATTTT.

Written as DNA, the CDR3 is TGTGCCAGCAGCTTCGGCGGAGATCAGCCCCAGCATTTT. Encoded protein: CASSFGGDQPQHF. The chain couples TRBV5-5 to TRBJ1-5; D uncertain. CDR3 length: 13 amino acids. V lost 2 bases to trimming and J lost 5 bases, with 8 bases between them. Germline CDR1 reads SGHKS; CDR2 reads YYEKEE (reference sequence).

V usage is TRBV2 and J usage is TRBJ1-4; D not certain. CDR1 is SNHLY, CDR2 FYNNEI, per germline. The germline V and J ends were trimmed by 4 bases and 7 bases, with 7 bases remaining between them. The CDR3 is 12 residues long. CDR3 in amino acids: CASSGLGEKLFF. The DNA of the CDR3 is TGTGCCAGCAGTGGGCTCGGTGAAAAACTGTTTTTT.

The genes are TRBV4-2 and TRBJ2-1; D uncertain. The V end was cut by 0 bases, the J end by 5 bases, with 5 bases between. The CDR3 loop spans 13 amino acids. Germline CDR1 and CDR2: LGHNA and YNFKEQ. The CDR3 sequence is CASSQDLNNEQFF. The CDR3 DNA reads as TGTGCCAGCAGCCAAGACCTAAACAATGAGCAGTTCTTC.

The CDR3 region has the DNA TGTGCCAGCAGTTACGGCCAGGGTGACTACACCTTC. Its translation: CASSYGQGDYTF. The J gene is TRBJ1-2, the V gene TRBV11-2; weak D call: TRBD1 (5 bases). Germline CDR1 is SGHAT and CDR2 is FQNNGV. V was shortened by 6 bases and J by 10 bases, with 15 bases between the two germline ends. There are 12 residues in the CDR3.

The chain couples TRBV19 to TRBJ1-4, with D unresolved. The germline V gene encodes CDR1 LNHDA and CDR2 SQIVND (reference sequence). V gave up 7 bases and J gave up 7 bases, with 16 bases separating them. The CDR3 runs 14 residues. Written as DNA, the CDR3 is TGTGCCAGTAAGGGCACCTTGATCAGTGAAAAACTGTTTTTT. Its translation is CASKGTLISEKLFF.

The rearrangement uses TRBV19 and TRBJ2-2, with 10 nucleotides matching TRBD2. The ends lost 6 bases at V and 5 bases at J; junction bases unmatched: 6. This CDR3 contains 15 residues. Germline V gene lookup returns CDR1 LNHDA and CDR2 SQIVND (reference sequence). The CDR3 here is CASSLAGVSTGELFF. The CDR3 DNA follows: TGTGCCAGTAGCCTAGCGGGAGTTAGTACCGGGGAGCTGTTTTTT.

The chain employs TRBV7-6 and TRBJ2-1, with a tentative D call TRBD2 (6 bases). The germline V gene encodes CDR1 SGHVS and CDR2 FNYEAQ. The CDR3 is 16 residues long. Trimming removed 1 base from V and 1 base from J, with 11 bases in between. In DNA form, the CDR3 reads TGTGCCAGCAGCTTAGAAGGAGGGAGTTCCTACAATGAGCAGTTCTTC. Its translation: CASSLEGGSSYNEQFF.

The gene calls are TRBV6-5 and TRBJ1-5, with 7 bases that match TRBD1. V was pared by 5 bases and J by 3 bases, with 4 bases of the junction left unmatched. Germline-derived CDR1 and CDR2 are MNHEY and SVGAGI. This CDR3 is 14 amino acids long. The CDR3 reads CASSRTGANQPQHF. Written as DNA, the CDR3 is TGTGCCAGCAGTCGAACAGGGGCCAATCAGCCCCAGCATTTT.

J is TRBJ1-1 and V is TRBV28; D is undetermined. The CDR3 contains 8 residues. Germline assignment: CDR1 MDHEN and CDR2 SYDVKM. V dropped 10 bases and J dropped 3 bases, with 0 bases sitting between them. This CDR3 reads CANTEAFF. DNA of the CDR3: TGTGCCAACACTGAAGCTTTCTTT.